This TCR beta chain was captured in a study of T cell responses to AZD1222 COVID-19 vaccine (dated by TCRdb to 2020 to 2022). With regard to the full study: AZD1222 recipients with second doses at about 4 weeks or about 12 weeks were pooled, because spike-specific TCR depth and breadth did not differ between schedules. TCR sequencing was performed for more than 230 trial participants, of whom about 200 were given two doses of AZD1222 and around 25 were given two doses of MenACWY control vaccine. Trial participants were enrolled into age subgroups of 18-55, 56-69 and 70-plus years, which contained 148, 28 and 57 TCR-sequenced participants, respectively.

Broad study findings and their caveats: Only 5 to 7 AZD1222 recipients were SARS-CoV-2 seropositive at baseline, limiting conclusions about previously exposed vaccinees. The vaccine-associated CD4 TCRs covered the entire spike protein, and the dominant responses fell in regions 160-218 and 743-854. No day 14 peak-response samples were available, so repertoires were characterized only after the peak T cell response. Participants were mostly white British and included more females than males, and it was suggested by the authors that clonal diversity may have been underestimated. Nearly half of unique spike-specific TCRs reportedly recognized epitopes outside regions mutated in the B.1.351 and B.1.1.7 variants. Spike-specific TCR breadth and depth rose significantly after two AZD1222 doses compared with day 0 and with MenACWY recipients. In the small 56-69-year group, the increase in depth fell short of significance, most likely because of low power.

CDR1 is given as SGHAT and CDR2 as FQNNGV, both from the germline V gene. Between the V and J ends, shortened by 5 bases and 2 bases respectively, the junction contains 9 bases. Measured from the cysteine to the phenylalanine, the CDR3 is 13 residues long. Only CDR3 DNA remains: 39 bases, in frame from the first base. The CDR3 regions of human TCRbeta chains were analyzed by immunosequencing. The source study handled its data this way. TCRs in the repertoires were matched against a reference library of SARS-CoV-2-specific TCRs that had been generated with the MIRA antigen-specificity platform. Breadth meant the fraction of unique TCRs that were SARS-CoV-2-associated, whereas depth meant the fraction of total T cells that were SARS-CoV-2-associated. Using the MIRA data, each spike-specific TCR was mapped to the spike region that the TCR reacts to and placed in a CD4 or CD8 class. Log10-transformed breadth and depth values were compared by one-way ANOVA with Sidak's multiple comparisons tests. As stored in TCRdb, this immuneACCESS dataset retains in-frame rearrangements with V and J assigned. A fraction of the clones does not appear; measured against another copy, unresolved V genes explain less than half of the discrepancy, and the remainder lacks a known reason. V and J calls and clone size are copied from that table; D and trimming were computed from the DNA. The sample records approximately 100,000 clones, 75% to 95% of which are singletons. The ten largest clones add up to approximately 1.2% of the sample.

Per the publication, the time point label means: baseline before first vaccination. Vaccinee samples were obtained from the UK trials COV001 and COV002, which included a single-blind randomized controlled phase 2/3 trial of AZD1222 (ChAdOx1 nCoV-19) in healthy adults. Trial participant PBMC samples were collected at day 0 and day 28 after the second dose for TCRbeta chain sequencing. As concerns this clone: Its binding antigen is unknown. No base quality information exists; no much larger clone differs at one position.

This TCR came from an adult in good health. The receptor chain draws on TRBV11-2 and TRBJ2-5, with no confident D gene call. The sequencing used peripheral blood, collected on day 0 of AZD1222 vaccination. The bases read TGTGCCAGCAGCATCGGTGGTCAAGAGACCCAGTACTTC. This is translated as CASSIGGQETQYF.